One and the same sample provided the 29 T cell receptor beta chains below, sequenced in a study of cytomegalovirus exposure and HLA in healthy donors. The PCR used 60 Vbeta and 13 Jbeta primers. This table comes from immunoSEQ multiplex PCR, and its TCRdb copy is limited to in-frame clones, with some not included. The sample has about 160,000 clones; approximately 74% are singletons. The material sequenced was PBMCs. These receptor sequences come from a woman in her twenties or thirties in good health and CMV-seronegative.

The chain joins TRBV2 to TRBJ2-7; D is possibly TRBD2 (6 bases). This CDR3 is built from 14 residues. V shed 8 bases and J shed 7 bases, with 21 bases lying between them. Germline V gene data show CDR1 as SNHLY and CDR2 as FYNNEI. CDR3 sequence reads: CASQTRDFISEQYF. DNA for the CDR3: TGTGCCAGCCAGACCCGGGACTTCATTTCGGAGCAGTACTTC.

The CDR3 reads CASSHTLVAEQYF. The CDR3 nucleotides read TGTGCCAGCAGCCATACGCTTGTAGCCGAGCAGTACTTC. This chain joins TRBV14 and TRBJ2-7; D remains unclear. This CDR3 region has 13 residues. The germline V and J ends were trimmed by 3 bases and 6 bases, with 12 bases remaining between them. From germline, CDR1 is SGHDN and CDR2 FVKESK. The variable domain in full, completed from reference TRBV14 and TRBJ2-7, reads EAGVTQFPSHSVIEKGQTVTLRCDPISGHDNLYWYRRVMGKEIKFLLHFVKESKQDESGMPNNRFLAERTGGTYSTLKVQPAELEDSGVYFCASSHTLVAEQYFGPGTRLTVT.

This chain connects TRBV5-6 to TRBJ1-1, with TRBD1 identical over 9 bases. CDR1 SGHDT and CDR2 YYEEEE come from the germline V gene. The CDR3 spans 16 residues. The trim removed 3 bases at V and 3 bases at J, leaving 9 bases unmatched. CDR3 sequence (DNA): TGTGCCAGCAGCTCGGTCCCGACAGGGGGATACACTGAAGCTTTCTTT. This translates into CASSSVPTGGYTEAFF.

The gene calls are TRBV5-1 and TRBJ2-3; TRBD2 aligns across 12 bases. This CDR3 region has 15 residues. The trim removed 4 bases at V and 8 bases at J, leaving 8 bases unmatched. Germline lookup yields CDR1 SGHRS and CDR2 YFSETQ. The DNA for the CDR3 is TGCGCCAGCAGCCTAGGGGCTAGCGGGGGGGGTACGCAGTATTTT. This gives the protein CASSLGASGGGTQYF.

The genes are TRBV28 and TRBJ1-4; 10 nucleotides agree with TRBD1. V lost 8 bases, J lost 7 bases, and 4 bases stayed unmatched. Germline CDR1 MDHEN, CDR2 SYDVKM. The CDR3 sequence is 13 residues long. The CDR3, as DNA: TGTGCCAGCGGGGGGACAGGGGTTGAAAAACTGTTTTTT. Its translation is CASGGTGVEKLFF.

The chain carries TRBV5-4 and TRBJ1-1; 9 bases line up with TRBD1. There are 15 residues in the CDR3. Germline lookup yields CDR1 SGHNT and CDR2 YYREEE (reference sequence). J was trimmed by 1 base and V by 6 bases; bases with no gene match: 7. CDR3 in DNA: TGTGCCAGCACCCAACAGGGGGCCACGAACACTGAAGCTTTCTTT. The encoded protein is CASTQQGATNTEAFF.

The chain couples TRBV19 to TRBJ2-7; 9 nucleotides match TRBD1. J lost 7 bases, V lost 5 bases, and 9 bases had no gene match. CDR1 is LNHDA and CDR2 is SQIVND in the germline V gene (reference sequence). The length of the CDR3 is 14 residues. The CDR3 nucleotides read TGTGCCAGTAGTGGGGGACAGGGTCTGGGTGAGCAGTACTTC. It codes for CASSGGQGLGEQYF.

CDR3 sequence reads: CSVNRDRAGGELFF. CDR3 nucleotide sequence: TGCAGCGTCAACCGGGACAGGGCGGGCGGGGAGCTGTTTTTT. The chain couples TRBV29-1 to TRBJ2-2; 9 bases are shared with TRBD1. The J segment lost 7 bases and the V segment lost 6 bases, leaving 9 bases of the junction unmatched. CDR1 SQVTM and CDR2 ANQGSEA come from the germline V gene. The CDR3 spans 14 residues.

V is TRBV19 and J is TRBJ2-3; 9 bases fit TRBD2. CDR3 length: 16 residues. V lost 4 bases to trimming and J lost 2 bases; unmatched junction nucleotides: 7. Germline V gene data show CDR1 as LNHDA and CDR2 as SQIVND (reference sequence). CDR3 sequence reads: CASSRGAGGFTDTQYF. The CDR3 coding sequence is TGTGCCAGTAGTAGGGGAGCGGGGGGTTTCACAGATACGCAGTATTTT.

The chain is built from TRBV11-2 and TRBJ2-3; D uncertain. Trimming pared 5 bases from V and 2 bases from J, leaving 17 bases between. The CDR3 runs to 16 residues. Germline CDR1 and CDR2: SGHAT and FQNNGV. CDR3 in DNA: TGTGCCAGCAGCCCCGTCGGCGGCAGCTTCACAGATACGCAGTATTTT. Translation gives CASSPVGGSFTDTQYF.

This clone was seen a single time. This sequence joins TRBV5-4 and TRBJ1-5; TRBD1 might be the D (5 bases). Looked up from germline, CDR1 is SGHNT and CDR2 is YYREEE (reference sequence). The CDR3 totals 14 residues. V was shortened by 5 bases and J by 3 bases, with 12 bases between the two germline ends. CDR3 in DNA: TGTGCCAGCAGGTCCGCGGGGGACAATCAGCCCCAGCATTTT. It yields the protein CASRSAGDNQPQHF.

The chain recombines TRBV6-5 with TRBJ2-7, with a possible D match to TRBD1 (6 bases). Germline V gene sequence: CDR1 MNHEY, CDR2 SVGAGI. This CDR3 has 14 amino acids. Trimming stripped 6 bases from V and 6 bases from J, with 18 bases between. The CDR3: CASRLMGTGTEQYF. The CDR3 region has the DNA TGTGCCAGCAGACTTATGGGAACAGGGACCGAGCAGTACTTC.

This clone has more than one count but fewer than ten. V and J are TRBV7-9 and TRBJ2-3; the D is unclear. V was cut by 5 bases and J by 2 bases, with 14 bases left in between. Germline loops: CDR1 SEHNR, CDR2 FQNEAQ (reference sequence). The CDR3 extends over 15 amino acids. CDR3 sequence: CASSPQAWATDTQYF. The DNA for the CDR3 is TGTGCCAGCAGCCCGCAAGCTTGGGCCACAGATACGCAGTATTTT.

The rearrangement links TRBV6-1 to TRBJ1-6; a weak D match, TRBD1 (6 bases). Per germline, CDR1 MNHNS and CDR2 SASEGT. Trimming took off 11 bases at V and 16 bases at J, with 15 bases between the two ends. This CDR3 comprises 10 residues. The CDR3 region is CAGLPGQLHF. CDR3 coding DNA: TGTGCCGGACTCCCCGGACAGCTCCACTTT.

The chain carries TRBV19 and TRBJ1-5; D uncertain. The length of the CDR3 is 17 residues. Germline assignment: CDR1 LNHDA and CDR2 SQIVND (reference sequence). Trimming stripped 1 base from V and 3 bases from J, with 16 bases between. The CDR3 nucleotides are TGTGCCAGTAGTATAGGGGCAAGGCGGGGTCACAATCAGCCCCAGCATTTT. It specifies CASSIGARRGHNQPQHF.

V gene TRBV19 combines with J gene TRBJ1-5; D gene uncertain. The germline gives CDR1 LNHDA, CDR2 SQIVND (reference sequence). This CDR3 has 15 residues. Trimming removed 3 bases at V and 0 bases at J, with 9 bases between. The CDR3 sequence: CASSIRDHSNQPQHF. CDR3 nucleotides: TGTGCCAGTAGTATTCGGGATCATAGCAATCAGCCCCAGCATTTT.

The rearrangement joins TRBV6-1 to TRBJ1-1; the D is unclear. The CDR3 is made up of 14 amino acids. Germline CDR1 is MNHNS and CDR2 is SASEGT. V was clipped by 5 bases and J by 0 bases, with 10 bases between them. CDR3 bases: TGTGCCAGCAGTCCGACATCCATGAACACTGAAGCTTTCTTT. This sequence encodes CASSPTSMNTEAFF.

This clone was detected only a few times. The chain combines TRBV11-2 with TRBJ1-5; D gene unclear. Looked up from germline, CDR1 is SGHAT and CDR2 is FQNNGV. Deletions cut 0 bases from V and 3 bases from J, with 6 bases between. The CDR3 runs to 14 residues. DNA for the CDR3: TGTGCCAGCAGCTTAGACCCTTTCAATCAGCCCCAGCATTTT. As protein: CASSLDPFNQPQHF.

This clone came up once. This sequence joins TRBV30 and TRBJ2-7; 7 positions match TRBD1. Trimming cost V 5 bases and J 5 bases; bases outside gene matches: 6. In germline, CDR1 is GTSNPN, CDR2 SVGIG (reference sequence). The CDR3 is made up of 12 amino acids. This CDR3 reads CAWAEGQDEQYF. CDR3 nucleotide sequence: TGTGCCTGGGCCGAAGGACAGGACGAGCAGTACTTC.

CDR3 in DNA: TGTGCCAGCAGCCTAGTGACAGGGAACACCGGGGAGCTGTTTTTT. It encodes CASSLVTGNTGELFF. V is TRBV7-2 and J is TRBJ2-2; D may be TRBD1 (6 bases). The CDR3 spans 15 residues. V dropped 5 bases and J dropped 1 base, with 11 bases sitting between them. Germline V lookup: CDR1 SGHTA, CDR2 FQGNSA.

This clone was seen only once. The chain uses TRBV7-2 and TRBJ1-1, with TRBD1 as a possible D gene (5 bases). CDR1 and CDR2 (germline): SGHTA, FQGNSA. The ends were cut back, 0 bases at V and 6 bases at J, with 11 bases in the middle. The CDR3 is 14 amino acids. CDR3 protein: CASSLAGASAEAFF. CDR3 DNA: TGTGCCAGCAGCTTAGCAGGGGCTAGTGCTGAAGCTTTCTTT.

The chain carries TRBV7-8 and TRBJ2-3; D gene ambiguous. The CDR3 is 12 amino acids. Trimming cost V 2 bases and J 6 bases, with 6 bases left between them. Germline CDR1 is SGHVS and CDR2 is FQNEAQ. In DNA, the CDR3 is TGTGCCAGCAGCTTACCCGGGGATACGCAGTATTTT. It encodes CASSLPGDTQYF.

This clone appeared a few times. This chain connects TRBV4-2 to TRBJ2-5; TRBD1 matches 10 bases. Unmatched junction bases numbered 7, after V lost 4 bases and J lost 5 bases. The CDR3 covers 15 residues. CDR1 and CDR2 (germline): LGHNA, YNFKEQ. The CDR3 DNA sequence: TGTGCCAGCAGCCCCGGGACAGGGGTCGAGGAGACCCAGTACTTC. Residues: CASSPGTGVEETQYF.

The CDR3 reads CASSRTGGGTEAFF. The DNA for the CDR3 is TGTGCCAGCAGCCGGACAGGGGGGGGGACTGAAGCTTTCTTT. This chain connects TRBV5-6 to TRBJ1-1, with 10 bases lining up with TRBD1. The germline CDR1 and CDR2 sequences are SGHDT and YYEEEE. J was trimmed by 5 bases and V by 4 bases; bases with no gene match: 5. The CDR3 spans 14 residues.

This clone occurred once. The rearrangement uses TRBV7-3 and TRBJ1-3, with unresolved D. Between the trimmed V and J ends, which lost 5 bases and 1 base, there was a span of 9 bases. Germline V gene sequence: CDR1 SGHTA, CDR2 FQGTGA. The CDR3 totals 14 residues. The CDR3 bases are TGTGCCAGCAGCCCGCCCGGGTCTGGAAACACCATATATTTT. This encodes CASSPPGSGNTIYF. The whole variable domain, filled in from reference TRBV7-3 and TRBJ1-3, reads GAGVSQTPSNKVTEKGKYVELRCDPISGHTALYWYRQSLGQGPEFLIYFQGTGAADDSGLPNDRFFAVRPEGSVSTLKIQRTERGDSAVYLCASSPPGSGNTIYFGEGSWLTVV.

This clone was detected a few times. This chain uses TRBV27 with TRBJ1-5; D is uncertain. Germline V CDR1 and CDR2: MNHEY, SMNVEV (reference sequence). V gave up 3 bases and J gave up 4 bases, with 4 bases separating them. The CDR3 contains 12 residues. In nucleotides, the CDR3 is TGTGCCAGCAGTTTCCAAAATCAGCCCCAGCATTTT. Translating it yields CASSFQNQPQHF.

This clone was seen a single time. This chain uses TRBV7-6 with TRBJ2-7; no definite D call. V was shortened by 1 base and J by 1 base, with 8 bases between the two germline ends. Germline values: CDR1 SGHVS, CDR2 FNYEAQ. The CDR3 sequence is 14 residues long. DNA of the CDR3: TGTGCCAGCAGCTTAGATCCGGGTTCCTACGAGCAGTACTTC. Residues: CASSLDPGSYEQYF.

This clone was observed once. The CDR3 sequence: CASSLGQIYEQYF. The CDR3 DNA reads as TGCGCCAGCAGCTTGGGGCAGATCTACGAGCAGTACTTC. The chain employs TRBV5-1 and TRBJ2-7; D is uncertain. Germline V gene data show CDR1 as SGHRS and CDR2 as YFSETQ. This CDR3 has 13 amino acids. V lost 0 bases to trimming and J lost 3 bases, with 7 bases between them.

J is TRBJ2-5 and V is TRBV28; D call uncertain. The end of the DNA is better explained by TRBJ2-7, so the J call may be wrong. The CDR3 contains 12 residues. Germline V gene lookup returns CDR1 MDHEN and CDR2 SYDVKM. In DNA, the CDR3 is TGTGCCAGCAGTGGCCCTTACTACGAGCAGTACTTC. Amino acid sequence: CASSGPYYEQYF.